This T cell receptor (beta chain) was identified in a study of OX40 agonist ivuxolimab in advanced cancers. Turning to the study itself: Three patients got partial responses; one had hepatocellular carcinoma and two had cutaneous melanoma.

Clones were read by immunoSEQ multiplex PCR, and TCRdb kept only the in-frame ones, dropping some. The table records about 14,000 clones, about 80% of them present only once. Blood draws occurred at baseline, cycle 4 day 1, and cycle 7 day 1. Germline V gives CDR1 SGHVS, CDR2 FQNEAQ. CDR3 length: 11 residues. V was trimmed by 1 base and J by 10 bases, leaving 5 bases between them. Study outcomes and limitations: Both CD4+ and CD8+ T cell populations in blood had undergone clonal expansion by week 6 at 0.1 to 3.0 mg/kg.

A remark on this clone: What it recognizes is unknown.

This sample comprised CD4+ or CD8+ T cells sorted from blood, obtained in a trial of the OX40 agonist ivuxolimab. The receptor comes from an adult with an advanced solid tumor such as melanoma, head and neck, liver or kidney cancer. The rearrangement links TRBV7-8 to TRBJ2-1; D gene unclear. CDR3 DNA sequence: TGTGCCAGCAGCTTAGGACCCGAGCAGTTCTTC. Translation: CASSLGPEQFF.